This T cell receptor beta chain came from a study of blood T cell repertoires in COVID-19. Background on the study: Acute and convalescent COVID-19 samples came from the United States, Italy and Spain. PBMCs, B-cell-depleted T cells, or T cells were the source of the cDNA or gDNA that made up the material.

This clone was observed a few times. As processed by the authors: Amplification of reference gene primers was used by the study to estimate nucleated cell counts. The table came from immunoSEQ multiplex PCR; TCRdb's copy has only in-frame clones and leaves some out. V and J calls and clone size are copied from that table; D and trimming were computed from the DNA. There are tens of thousands of clones in the sample; about 83% occur only once, and around 1.4% lies in the top ten. CDR3 length: 16 residues. Per germline, CDR1 MNHNY and CDR2 SVGAGI (reference sequence). J lost 0 bases, V lost 7 bases, and 12 bases had no gene match.

The material sequenced was peripheral blood. The origin of this receptor is a man over 45 with acute or convalescent COVID-19. The gene calls are TRBV6-6 and TRBJ2-7, with 7 bases matching TRBD1. The DNA for the CDR3 is TGTGCCAGCATTAGGGGGCGGAGGCCCGGCTCCTACGAGCAGTACTTC. This sequence encodes CASIRGRRPGSYEQYF.